This T cell receptor beta chain was retrieved from a study of radiotherapy plus CTLA-4 blockade in lung cancer. Study summary: Objective responses were seen in over 15% of patients, disease control in roughly 30%. Study conclusions and caveats: Blood-borne expansion of tumor-derived TCR clones followed radiotherapy plus ipilimumab. Early blood T cell clone dynamics reportedly forecast response best, with interferon-beta.

The CDR3 totals 14 residues. With 3 bases removed from V and 7 bases from J, the gap between germline ends came to 15 bases. Germline V gives CDR1 MDHEN, CDR2 SYDVKM. The method was immunoSEQ multiplex PCR; TCRdb's version includes in-frame clones alone and lacks a portion of them. The sample lists about 80,000 clones; roughly 80% were seen once. With regard to this clone: What it binds is unknown.

In chemo-refractory metastatic non-small-cell lung cancer, patients got ipilimumab CTLA-4 blockade together with focal radiation. The rearrangement joins TRBV28 to TRBJ1-2; D is unclear. The input for sequencing was peripheral blood, taken from a patient treated with radiotherapy plus ipilimumab. The sequence came from a human donor with non-small cell lung cancer who had stable disease on radiotherapy plus ipilimumab. CDR3 nucleotides: TGTGCCAGCAGTTTCCCAGGATTCGACATTGGCTACACCTTC. As protein: CASSFPGFDIGYTF.